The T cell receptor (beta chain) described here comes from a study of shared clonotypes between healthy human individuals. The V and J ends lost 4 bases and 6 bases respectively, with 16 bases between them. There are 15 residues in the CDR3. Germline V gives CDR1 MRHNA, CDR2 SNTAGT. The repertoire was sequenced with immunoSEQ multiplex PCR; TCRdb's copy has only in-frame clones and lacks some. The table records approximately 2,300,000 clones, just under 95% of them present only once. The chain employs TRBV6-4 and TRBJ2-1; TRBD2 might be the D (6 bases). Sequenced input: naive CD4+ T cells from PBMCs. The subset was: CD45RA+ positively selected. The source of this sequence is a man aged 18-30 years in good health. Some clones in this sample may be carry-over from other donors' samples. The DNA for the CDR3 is TGTGCCAGCAGTGCCGGAGCGCTGGGGGGCAATGAGCAGTTCTTC. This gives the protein CASSAGALGGNEQFF.